The 13 T cell receptor beta chains presented below share a single source sample, sequenced in a study of shared clonotypes between healthy human individuals. Profiling relied on immunoSEQ multiplex PCR, and the TCRdb table lists in-frame clones only, not all of them. The table records about 2.5 million clones, 80% to 95% of them present only once. Sequenced: naive CD4+ T cells from PBMCs. Described subset: CD45RA+ positively selected. Receptor source: a young man in good health. Some clones in this sample may be carry-over from other donors' samples.

The CDR3 is CATSIRQGGTEAFF. The CDR3 region has the DNA TGTGCCACCAGCATCAGACAGGGAGGGACTGAAGCTTTCTTT. The V gene is TRBV15, the J gene TRBJ1-1, with 7 bases aligning to TRBD1. CDR1 and CDR2 from the germline V gene are LNHNV and YYDKDF (reference sequence). The CDR3 is 14 residues long. With 4 bases clipped from V and 5 bases from J, the junction kept 7 bases outside the gene matches.

The chain employs TRBV6-6 and TRBJ2-3; TRBD2 aligns across 9 bases. This CDR3 contains 15 residues. The trim removed 6 bases at V and 4 bases at J, leaving 8 bases unmatched. CDR1 and CDR2 from the germline V gene are MNHNY and SVGAGI (reference sequence). CDR3 DNA: TGTGCCAGCAGCCTCTCGCGGGGGGGCTCAGATACGCAGTATTTT. Amino acid sequence: CASSLSRGGSDTQYF.

For the CDR3, the DNA is TGTGCCTGGGAGGGGTCTAGGACAGGGAGCTCCTACGAGCAGTACTTC. Translation: CAWEGSRTGSSYEQYF. The V gene is TRBV30, the J gene TRBJ2-7; 8 nucleotides line up with TRBD1. Germline trimming cut 5 bases from V and 0 bases from J; bases unmatched to any gene: 12. Per the germline V gene, CDR1 is GTSNPN and CDR2 is SVGIG (reference sequence). The CDR3 contains 16 residues. Full variable domain (outside the CDR3, taken from reference TRBV30 and TRBJ2-7): SQTIHQWPATLVQPVGSPLSLECTVEGTSNPNLYWYRQAAGRGLQLLFYSVGIGQISSEVPQNLSASRPQDRQFILSSKKLLLSDSGFYLCAWEGSRTGSSYEQYFGPGTRLTVT.

The chain recombines TRBV10-3 with TRBJ2-1; D gene ambiguous. CDR1 is ENHRY and CDR2 is SYGVKD in the germline V gene. The length of the CDR3 is 13 residues. Trimming stripped 8 bases from V and 1 base from J, with 9 bases between. CDR3 amino acids: CAIGSPSYNEQFF. DNA of the CDR3: TGTGCCATCGGCTCCCCATCCTACAATGAGCAGTTCTTC.

In DNA, the CDR3 is TGTGCCAGCAGCTTAGCATGGGGCAGTAACTATGGCTACACCTTC. Protein product: CASSLAWGSNYGYTF. This rearrangement joins TRBV7-2 to TRBJ1-2, with D perhaps matching TRBD1 (5 bases). CDR1 and CDR2 from the germline V gene are SGHTA and FQGNSA. The V and J ends lost 0 bases and 1 base respectively, with 9 bases between them. CDR3 length equals 15 residues.

The chain recombines TRBV9 with TRBJ2-1; TRBD2 might be the D (5 bases). The CDR3 contains 13 residues. Per germline, CDR1 SGDLS and CDR2 YYNGEE. V dropped 0 bases and J dropped 8 bases, with 9 bases sitting between them. In DNA form, the CDR3 reads TGTGCCAGCAGCGTAGCGGGGAGAGATGAGCAGTTCTTC. Protein: CASSVAGRDEQFF. Filled out from reference TRBV9 and TRBJ2-1, the complete variable domain reads DSGVTQTPKHLITATGQRVTLRCSPRSGDLSVYWYQQSLDQGLQFLIQYYNGEERAKGNILERFSAQQFPDLHSELNLSSLELGDSALYFCASSVAGRDEQFFGPGTRLTVL.

This chain uses TRBV29-1 with TRBJ1-3; D not resolved. The CDR3 has 12 amino acids. Between the trimmed V and J ends, which lost 0 bases and 4 bases, there was a span of 4 bases. CDR1 and CDR2 (germline): SQVTM, ANQGSEA. The CDR3 sequence: CSVEEGGNTIYF. In DNA form, the CDR3 reads TGCAGCGTTGAAGAGGGGGGAAACACCATATATTTT.

The chain combines TRBV15 with TRBJ1-1; TRBD1 is a possible D gene (5 bases). The ends were cut back, 1 base at V and 4 bases at J, with 10 bases in the middle. The germline V gene encodes CDR1 LNHNV and CDR2 YYDKDF (reference sequence). The CDR3 contains 14 residues. This CDR3 is CATSRAGFGTEAFF. CDR3 bases: TGTGCCACCAGCAGAGCAGGGTTCGGCACTGAAGCTTTCTTT.

The genes are TRBV27 and TRBJ1-5; a weak D match, TRBD1 (5 bases). Germline V gene lookup returns CDR1 MNHEY and CDR2 SMNVEV (reference sequence). Trimming removed 8 bases from V and 11 bases from J, with 16 bases in between. The CDR3 totals 12 residues. CDR3 protein: CASSGTIGAQHF. CDR3 in DNA: TGTGCCAGCTCCGGTACCATAGGGGCCCAGCATTTT.

This rearrangement joins TRBV7-3 to TRBJ2-1; 8 bases line up with TRBD2. Germline values: CDR1 SGHTA, CDR2 FQGTGA. The CDR3 extends over 16 amino acids. V lost 1 base, J lost 4 bases, and 6 bases stayed unmatched. This chain's CDR3 is CASSLRPGGLYNEQFF. Here the CDR3 DNA reads TGTGCCAGCAGCTTAAGGCCGGGAGGGTTATACAATGAGCAGTTCTTC.

This chain connects TRBV28 to TRBJ2-1; possibly TRBD1 for D (5 bases). The CDR3 length is 16 residues. Germline loops: CDR1 MDHEN, CDR2 SYDVKM. V dropped 1 base and J dropped 7 bases, with 17 bases sitting between them. DNA for the CDR3: TGTGCCAGCAGTTTATTGATCGGGCAGGGTTGGAATGAGCAGTTCTTC. Protein product: CASSLLIGQGWNEQFF. Full variable domain (rest looked up from reference TRBV28 and TRBJ2-1): DVKVTQSSRYLVKRTGEKVFLECVQDMDHENMFWYRQDPGLGLRLIYFSYDVKMKEKGDIPEGYSVSREKKERFSLILESASTNQTSMYLCASSLLIGQGWNEQFFGPGTRLTVL.

The chain's CDR3 is CASSERGSKYEKLFF. The CDR3 DNA sequence: TGTGCCAGCAGTGAACGGGGGTCGAAGTATGAAAAACTGTTTTTT. The chain employs TRBV2 and TRBJ1-4, with a possible D match to TRBD1 (5 bases). Germline-derived CDR1 and CDR2 are SNHLY and FYNNEI. The V and J ends lost 2 bases and 6 bases respectively, with 13 bases between them. The CDR3 extends over 15 amino acids.

The chain carries TRBV10-1 and TRBJ2-7, with TRBD1 identical over 10 bases. Germline-derived CDR1 and CDR2 are WNHNN and SYGVQD (reference sequence). CDR3 length equals 18 residues. The junction had 14 bases not matched to a gene; V was cut back by 6 bases and J by 0 bases. CDR3: CASSGTGQGLISSYEQYF. The CDR3 DNA is TGCGCCAGCAGCGGGACGGGACAGGGGCTTATAAGCTCCTACGAGCAGTACTTC.